This TCR beta chain was sequenced in a study of T cells in pancreatic ductal adenocarcinoma. Study-wide findings and caveats: Results skew toward the minority of patients with early-stage disease. Mean clonality was around 0.1 in tumors and about 0.079 in blood, not significantly different.

As regards this clone: Antigen unknown.

Profiling relied on immunoSEQ multiplex PCR, and the TCRdb table lists in-frame clones only, not all of them. The table records under 20,000 clones, approximately 91% of them present only once. V shed 0 bases and J shed 4 bases, with 15 bases lying between them. This CDR3 comprises 17 residues. The germline V gene has CDR1 LGHNA and CDR2 YSLEER. No neoadjuvant therapy was given to the selected pancreatic ductal adenocarcinoma patients before their surgery. The V and J genes are TRBV4-3 and TRBJ2-2; TRBD2 is a possible D gene (5 bases). The sequencing input was PBMCs. The receptor was isolated from a human donor with pancreatic ductal adenocarcinoma. This CDR3 reads CASSQEVLAGRTGELFF. The CDR3 coding sequence is TGCGCCAGCAGCCAAGAGGTGCTAGCCGGTCGCACCGGGGAGCTGTTTTTT.